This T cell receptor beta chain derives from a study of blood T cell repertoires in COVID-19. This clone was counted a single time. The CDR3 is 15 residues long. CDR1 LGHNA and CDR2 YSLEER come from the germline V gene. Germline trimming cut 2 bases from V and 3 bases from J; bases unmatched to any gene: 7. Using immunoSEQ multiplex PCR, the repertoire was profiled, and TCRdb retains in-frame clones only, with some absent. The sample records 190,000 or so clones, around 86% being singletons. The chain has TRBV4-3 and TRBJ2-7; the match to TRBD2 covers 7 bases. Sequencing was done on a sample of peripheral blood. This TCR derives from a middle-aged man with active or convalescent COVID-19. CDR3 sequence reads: CASSQLIWGGYEQYF. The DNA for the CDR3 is TGCGCCAGCAGCCAATTGATTTGGGGGGGCTACGAGCAGTACTTC.